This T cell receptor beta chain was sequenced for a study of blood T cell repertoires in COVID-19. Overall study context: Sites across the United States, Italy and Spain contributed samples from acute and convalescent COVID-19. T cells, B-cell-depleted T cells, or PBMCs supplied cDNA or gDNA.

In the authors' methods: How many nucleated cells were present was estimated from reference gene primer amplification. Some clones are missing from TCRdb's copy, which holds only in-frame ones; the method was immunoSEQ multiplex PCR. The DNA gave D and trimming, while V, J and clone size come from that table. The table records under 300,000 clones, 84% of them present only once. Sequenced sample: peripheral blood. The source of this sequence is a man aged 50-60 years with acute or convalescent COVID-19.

The CDR3: CASSEGTGRNEQFF. The CDR3 bases are TGCGCCAGCAGTGAAGGGACAGGGAGAAATGAGCAGTTCTTC. The chain couples TRBV10-1 to TRBJ2-1, with 9 bases lining up with TRBD1. V gave up 3 bases and J gave up 7 bases; unmatched junction bases: 4. Germline loops: CDR1 WNHNN, CDR2 SYGVQD (reference sequence). This CDR3 has 14 amino acids.